Sequencing of this T cell receptor beta chain was carried out in a study of T cells in Graves' hyperthyroidism and ophthalmopathy. The wider study: At initial diagnosis, before any treatment had begun, peripheral blood was obtained. General study findings and limits: Blood also contained most expanded thyroid clonotypes above 0.001.

The CDR3 contains 15 residues. After removal of 3 bases from V and 1 base from J, the junction contained 3 bases not matched to a gene. Germline-derived CDR1 and CDR2 are MNHEY and SMNVEV (reference sequence). Amplified TCR beta CDR3 regions derived from RNA transcripts. HTBI primers were used for first-round RT-PCR of the TCR CDR3. Each CDR3 protein is one row after TCRdb ran MiXCR on the multiplex PCR reads. Altogether about 400,000 distinct CDR3 sequences are present, about an eighth being singletons, with the ten largest covering 5% to 6.5%. This clonotype was counted at least ten times. Antigen: not known. Stability of Graves' hyperthyroidism was defined as absent ophthalmopathy progression within 18 months.

The TCR originated in a woman aged 18-35 years with Graves' hyperthyroidism. The chain combines TRBV27 with TRBJ2-3; 8 bases match TRBD2. Sequencing was carried out using blood. The CDR3 spells CASSFEAGGTDTQYF. The CDR3 nucleotides read TGTGCCAGCAGTTTTGAAGCGGGGGGCACAGATACGCAGTATTTT.